This T cell receptor (beta chain) was sequenced during a study of CD8 T cells in ankylosing spondylitis. Study outcomes and limitations: Made up of roughly 8 highly homologous variants, a TCR beta motif appeared characteristic of ankylosing spondylitis blood.

The CDR3 is 12 amino acids. The V end lost 2 bases, the J end lost 4 bases, and 2 bases lay between the germline ends. Germline lookup yields CDR1 MNHEY and CDR2 SVGAGI. TCRdb re-called the 5' RACE reads through MiXCR, storing one row per CDR3 protein. The sample contains about 330,000 distinct CDR3 sequences, 6.5% to 10% of which appear only once. Remarks on this clonotype: As yet, its antigen is unknown.

The chain uses TRBV6-5 and TRBJ2-2; D gene ambiguous. This TCR derives from a male donor with ankylosing spondylitis. What was sequenced was blood, either unsorted or a sorted T cell fraction (not recorded which). CDR3 DNA sequence: TGTGCCAGCAGTTACCCCACCGGGGAGCTGTTTTTT. Translated, it gives CASSYPTGELFF.